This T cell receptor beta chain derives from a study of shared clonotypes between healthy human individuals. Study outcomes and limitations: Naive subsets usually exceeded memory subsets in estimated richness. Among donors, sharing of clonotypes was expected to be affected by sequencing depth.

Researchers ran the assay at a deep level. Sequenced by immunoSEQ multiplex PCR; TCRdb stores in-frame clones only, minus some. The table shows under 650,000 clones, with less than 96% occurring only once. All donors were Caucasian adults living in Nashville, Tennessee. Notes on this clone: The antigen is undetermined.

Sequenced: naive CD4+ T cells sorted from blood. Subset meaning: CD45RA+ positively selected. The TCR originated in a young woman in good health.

The CDR3 DNA follows: TGTGCCAGCAGCCTTAACTGGGGATCTCAGCAAGGTCAGCCCCAGCATTTT. Translation: CASSLNWGSQQGQPQHF. This chain links TRBV27 with TRBJ1-5; D remains unclear. Germline V gene sequence: CDR1 MNHEY, CDR2 SMNVEV (reference sequence). This CDR3 contains 17 residues. Trimming shortened V by 6 bases and J by 6 bases, and 24 bases separated the two germline ends.